This entry concerns a single TCR beta chain. Its matching antigen is unknown. This entry is derived from a study of identical twins. The study, taken as a whole, reports: Instead of following the same donors, the conclusions were based on cross-sectional statistical analysis.

There were only healthy Caucasians among the donors. V shed 0 bases and J shed 2 bases, with 14 bases lying between them. The V gene's germline CDR1 is LGHDT and CDR2 YNNKEL (reference sequence). This CDR3 is built from 16 residues. Unique molecular identifiers were in the cDNA, with template-switch universal primer binding. One entry per CDR3 protein, called by TCRdb with MiXCR from the 5' RACE reads. The data contain 200,000 or so distinct CDR3 sequences, 6% to 9% of them seen just once; the ten biggest clones take up less than 2.5%. The sample was also reused in another study, on yellow fever vaccine responses in identical twins. Per that study: On the reported evidence, twins' vaccine T cell responses seemed partly convergent and partly personalized.

The V call is TRBV3-1, the J call TRBJ2-7, with TRBD2 as a possible D gene (5 bases). The sequence was obtained from a woman aged 18-29 years in good health. Source material: memory (CD45RO+) T cells sorted from blood. CDR3 region: CASSQDMGSGAYEQYF. The CDR3 DNA is TGTGCCAGCAGCCAAGATATGGGATCCGGGGCCTACGAGCAGTACTTC.